This is a list of T cell receptor beta chains from one sample in a study of T cell responses to AZD1222 COVID-19 vaccine. Here immunoSEQ multiplex PCR was the method, and the copy in TCRdb shows in-frame clones only, minus some. This sample carries fewer than 200,000 clones, around nine tenths of them seen once, and the ten largest clones take around 10%. This specimen consisted of peripheral blood, obtained 28 days after the second AZD1222 dose. All receptors come from an adult who received the AZD1222 COVID-19 vaccine. Each CDR3 is given without its conserved first and last residue.

V gene	J gene	CDR3 protein
TRBV10-3	TRBJ1-4	AISAGVGEKLF
TRBV7-9	TRBJ2-1	ASSSGLAYNEQF
TRBV6-5	TRBJ1-6	ASSYRDRNSPLH
TRBV7-2	TRBJ2-2	ASSLGRGSGELF
TRBV11-2	TRBJ2-3	ASSFPGADTQY
TRBV19	TRBJ1-1	ASSIVADPPEAF
TRBV7-9	TRBJ2-5	ASSPQAPGSGETQY
TRBV5-1	TRBJ2-2	ASSLRGQNTGELF
TRBV5-1	TRBJ1-5	ASSLAGDGQPQH
TRBV7-8	TRBJ1-6	ASSARDRGNSPLH
TRBV5-6	TRBJ1-1	ASSFQWTGGSF
TRBV6-1	TRBJ1-2	ASSEEILYGYT
TRBV28	TRBJ1-2	ASRLTGGYGYT
TRBV30	TRBJ1-4	AWMRGGNEKLF
TRBV25-1	TRBJ1-3	ASSSRTENTIY
TRBV19	TRBJ1-6	ASSRRRTGVDSPLH
TRBV5-1	TRBJ1-1	ASSLTGANTEAF
TRBV10-3	TRBJ1-5	AISESRGWQPQH
TRBV30	TRBJ1-2	AWIRSFYGYT
TRBV3-1/TRBV3-2	TRBJ2-1	ASSQGPDSYNEQF
TRBV1	TRBJ1-6	TSSQDSQGALRHSPLH
TRBV7-2	TRBJ2-2	ASSFSRASGELF